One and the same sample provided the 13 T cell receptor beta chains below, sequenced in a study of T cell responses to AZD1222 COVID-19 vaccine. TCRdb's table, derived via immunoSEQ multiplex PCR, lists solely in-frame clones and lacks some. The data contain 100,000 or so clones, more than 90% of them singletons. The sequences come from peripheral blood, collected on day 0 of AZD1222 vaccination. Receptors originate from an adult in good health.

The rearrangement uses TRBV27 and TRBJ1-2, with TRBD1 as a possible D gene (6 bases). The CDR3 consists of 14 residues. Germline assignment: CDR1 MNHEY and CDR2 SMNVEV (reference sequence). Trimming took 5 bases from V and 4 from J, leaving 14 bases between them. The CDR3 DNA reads TGTGCCAGCAGTAGGGGGGACATGTTCTATGGCTACACCTTC. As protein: CASSRGDMFYGYTF.

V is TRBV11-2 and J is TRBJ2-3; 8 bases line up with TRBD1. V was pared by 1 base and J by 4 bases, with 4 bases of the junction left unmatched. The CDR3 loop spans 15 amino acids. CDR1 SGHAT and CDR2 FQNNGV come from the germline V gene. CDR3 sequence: CASSLVGTGPDTQYF. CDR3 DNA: TGTGCCAGCAGCTTAGTAGGGACAGGTCCAGATACGCAGTATTTT.

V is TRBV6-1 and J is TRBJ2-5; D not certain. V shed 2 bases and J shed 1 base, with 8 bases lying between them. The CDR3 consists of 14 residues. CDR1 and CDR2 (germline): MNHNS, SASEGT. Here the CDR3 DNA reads TGTGCCAGCAGTGAATACAGAAGCCAAGAGACCCAGTACTTC. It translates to CASSEYRSQETQYF.

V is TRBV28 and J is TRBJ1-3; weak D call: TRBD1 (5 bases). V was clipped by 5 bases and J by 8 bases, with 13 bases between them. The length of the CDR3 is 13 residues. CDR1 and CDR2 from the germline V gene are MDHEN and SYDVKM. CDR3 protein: CASSRQWEDTIYF. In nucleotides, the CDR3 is TGTGCCAGCAGTCGACAGTGGGAAGACACCATATATTTT.

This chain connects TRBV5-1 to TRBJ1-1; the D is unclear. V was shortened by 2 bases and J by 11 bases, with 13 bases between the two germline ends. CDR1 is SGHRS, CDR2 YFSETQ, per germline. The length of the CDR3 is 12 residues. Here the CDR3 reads CASSLDWRGAFF. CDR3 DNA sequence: TGCGCCAGCAGCTTAGACTGGCGTGGGGCTTTCTTT.

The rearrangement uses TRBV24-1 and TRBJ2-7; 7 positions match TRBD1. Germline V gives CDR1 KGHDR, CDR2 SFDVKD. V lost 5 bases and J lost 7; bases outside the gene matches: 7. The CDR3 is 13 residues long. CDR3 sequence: CATSVEGAGEQYF. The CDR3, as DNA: TGTGCCACCAGTGTAGAGGGGGCCGGTGAGCAGTACTTC.

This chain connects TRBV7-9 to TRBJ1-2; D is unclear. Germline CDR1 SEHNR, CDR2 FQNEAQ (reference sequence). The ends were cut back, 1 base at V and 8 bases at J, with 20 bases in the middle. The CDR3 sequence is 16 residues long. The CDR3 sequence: CASSLGRQADITGYTF. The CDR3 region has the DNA TGTGCCAGCAGCTTAGGGAGGCAGGCCGACATTACAGGCTACACCTTC.

The CDR3: CASSQSPVGQSGQPQHF. The CDR3 DNA is TGTGCCAGCAGCCAAAGCCCGGTGGGACAAAGCGGACAGCCCCAGCATTTT. The J gene is TRBJ1-5, the V gene TRBV3-1 (or the pseudogene TRBV3-2); D is possibly TRBD1 (6 bases). The V end lost 2 bases, the J end lost 7 bases, and 21 bases lay between the germline ends. The CDR3 is made up of 17 amino acids. From germline, CDR1 is LGHDT and CDR2 YNNKEL (reference sequence).

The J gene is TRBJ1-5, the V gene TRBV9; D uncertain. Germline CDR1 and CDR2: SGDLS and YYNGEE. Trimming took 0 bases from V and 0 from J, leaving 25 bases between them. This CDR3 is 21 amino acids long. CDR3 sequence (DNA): TGTGCCAGCAGCGTAGAAGAGATGAGTGACAACGCAAAAAATAGCAATCAGCCCCAGCATTTT. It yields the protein CASSVEEMSDNAKNSNQPQHF.

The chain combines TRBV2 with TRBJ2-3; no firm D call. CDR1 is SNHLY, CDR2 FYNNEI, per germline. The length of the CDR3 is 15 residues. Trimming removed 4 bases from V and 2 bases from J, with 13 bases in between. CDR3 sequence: CASSVEDPSTDTQYF. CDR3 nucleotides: TGTGCCAGCAGTGTAGAGGACCCGTCCACAGATACGCAGTATTTT. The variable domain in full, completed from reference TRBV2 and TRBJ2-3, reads EPEVTQTPSHQVTQMGQEVILRCVPISNHLYFYWYRQILGQKVEFLVSFYNNEISEKSEIFDDQFSVERPDGSNFTLKIRSTKLEDSAMYFCASSVEDPSTDTQYFGPGTRLTVL.

Here the CDR3 reads CASSRGVDEQYF. The CDR3 nucleotides read TGTGCCAGTAGTCGGGGGGTCGACGAGCAGTACTTC. The gene calls are TRBV19 and TRBJ2-7, with TRBD2 matching over 7 bases. With 5 bases clipped from V and 5 bases from J, the junction kept 3 bases outside the gene matches. The CDR3 spans 12 residues. The germline gives CDR1 LNHDA, CDR2 SQIVND (reference sequence).

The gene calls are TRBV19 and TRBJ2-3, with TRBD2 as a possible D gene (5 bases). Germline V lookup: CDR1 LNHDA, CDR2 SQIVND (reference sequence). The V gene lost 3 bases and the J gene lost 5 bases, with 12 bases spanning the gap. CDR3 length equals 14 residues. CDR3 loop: CASSIRRLGDTQYF. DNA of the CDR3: TGTGCCAGTAGTATCAGGAGGTTGGGAGATACGCAGTATTTT.

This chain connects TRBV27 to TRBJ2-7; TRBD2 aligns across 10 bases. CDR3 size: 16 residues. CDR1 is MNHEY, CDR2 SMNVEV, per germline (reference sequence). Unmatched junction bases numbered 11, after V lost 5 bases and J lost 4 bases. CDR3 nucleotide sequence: TGTGCCAGCAGTCCCTCACTAGCGGGATTTTCGTACGAGCAGTACTTC. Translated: CASSPSLAGFSYEQYF.